The 27 T cell receptor beta chains reported below all come from one sample, sequenced in a study of OX40 agonist ivuxolimab in advanced cancers. Clones were sequenced by immunoSEQ multiplex PCR, and TCRdb holds only the in-frame ones, with some missing. This table has about 61,000 clones, approximately 90% appearing once. Source: CD4+ or CD8+ T cells sorted from blood, taken in a trial of the OX40 agonist ivuxolimab. Source of these receptors: an adult with an advanced solid tumor such as melanoma, head and neck, liver or kidney cancer.

The chain has TRBV6-1 and TRBJ2-1, with 7 bases lining up with TRBD2. Trimming cost V 7 bases and J 8 bases; bases outside gene matches: 14. The CDR3 runs 15 residues. The germline V gene encodes CDR1 MNHNS and CDR2 SASEGT. The CDR3 spells CASILSLAIYDEQFF. In DNA form, the CDR3 reads TGTGCCAGCATCCTGTCACTAGCGATCTATGATGAGCAGTTCTTC.

Remarks on this clone: The same CDR3 can be traced to other DNA sequences in this sample. The V call is TRBV7-2, the J call TRBJ1-5, with TRBD1 matching 8 bases. This CDR3 contains 16 residues. CDR1 SGHTA and CDR2 FQGNSA come from the germline V gene. V gave up 2 bases and J gave up 7 bases; unmatched junction bases: 10. CDR3 DNA: TGTGCCAGCAGCTTAACCGGGACAGGTGGTCGCCAGCCCCAGCATTTT. Encoded protein: CASSLTGTGGRQPQHF.

The chain couples TRBV4-3 to TRBJ2-1, with 14 bases matching TRBD2. The V gene's germline CDR1 is LGHNA and CDR2 YSLEER. This CDR3 is 16 amino acids long. The trim removed 4 bases at V and 9 bases at J, leaving 8 bases unmatched. In nucleotides, the CDR3 is TGCGCCAGCAGCCCTGAGACTAGCGGGAGGGGGGGTGAGCAGTTCTTC. Translation: CASSPETSGRGGEQFF.

The chain is built from TRBV4-2 and TRBJ2-4, with D perhaps matching TRBD2 (7 bases). CDR3 length equals 15 residues. Germline V gives CDR1 LGHNA, CDR2 YNFKEQ. V lost 4 bases and J lost 7, with 17 bases in between. CDR3 bases: TGTGCCAGCAGCCCCCTAAGGGGGGGGGATAACATTCAGTACTTC. Its translation is CASSPLRGGDNIQYF.

The chain combines TRBV6-6 with TRBJ2-7, with D hard to call. This CDR3 is built from 12 residues. Trimming pared 6 bases from V and 0 bases from J, leaving 6 bases between. Germline V gene lookup returns CDR1 MNHNY and CDR2 SVGAGI (reference sequence). CDR3 in amino acids: CASRSSSYEQYF. Here the CDR3 DNA reads TGTGCCAGCAGGTCTAGCTCCTACGAGCAGTACTTC.

The chain combines TRBV30 with TRBJ1-2; D ambiguous. The CDR3 extends over 15 amino acids. Germline lookup yields CDR1 GTSNPN and CDR2 SVGIG (reference sequence). Trimming took 4 bases from V and 3 from J, leaving 18 bases between them. CDR3 protein: CAWKTAPTSYYGYTF. DNA of the CDR3: TGTGCCTGGAAAACCGCGCCTACCTCTTACTATGGCTACACCTTC. Complete variable domain (other parts from reference TRBV30 and TRBJ1-2): SQTIHQWPATLVQPVGSPLSLECTVEGTSNPNLYWYRQAAGRGLQLLFYSVGIGQISSEVPQNLSASRPQDRQFILSSKKLLLSDSGFYLCAWKTAPTSYYGYTFGSGTRLTVV.

The genes are TRBV6-5 and TRBJ2-1; 8 bases agree with TRBD2. The CDR3 sequence is 15 residues long. V dropped 5 bases and J dropped 4; count of bases not matched to a gene: 7. Germline CDR1 is MNHEY and CDR2 is SVGAGI. The CDR3 nucleotides are TGTGCCAGCAGTAGCGGGAGAGGTGTGTACAATGAGCAGTTCTTC. It is translated as CASSSGRGVYNEQFF.

The rearrangement uses TRBV2 and TRBJ2-2; a weak D match, TRBD2 (5 bases). V gave up 3 bases and J gave up 0 bases, with 8 bases separating them. This CDR3 spans 15 amino acids. The V gene's germline CDR1 is SNHLY and CDR2 FYNNEI. The CDR3 bases are TGTGCCAGCAGTGACGGGGTAACGAACACCGGGGAGCTGTTTTTT. This sequence encodes CASSDGVTNTGELFF. Full variable domain (missing parts from reference TRBV2 and TRBJ2-2): EPEVTQTPSHQVTQMGQEVILRCVPISNHLYFYWYRQILGQKVEFLVSFYNNEISEKSEIFDDQFSVERPDGSNFTLKIRSTKLEDSAMYFCASSDGVTNTGELFFGEGSRLTVL.

The chain is built from TRBV4-2 and TRBJ1-6; no clear D. Trimming removed 0 bases from V and 8 bases from J, with 8 bases in between. In germline, CDR1 is LGHNA, CDR2 YNFKEQ. This CDR3 is 14 amino acids long. CDR3 in DNA: TGTGCCAGCAGCCAAGAAGGATCTCATTCACCCCTCCACTTT. This translates into CASSQEGSHSPLHF.

The chain recombines TRBV15 with TRBJ2-6; 11 bases fit TRBD1. The ends lost 8 bases at V and 0 bases at J; junction bases unmatched: 3. Germline CDR1 reads LNHNV; CDR2 reads YYDKDF (reference sequence). The CDR3 has 16 amino acids. The DNA for the CDR3 is TGTGCCACCCGGGACAGGGGGGGCTCTGGGGCCAACGTCCTGACTTTC. Its protein is CATRDRGGSGANVLTF.

CDR3 bases: TGTGCCAGCAGTTTGTCGGCGGAGCAGTTCTTC. Protein: CASSLSAEQFF. The rearrangement uses TRBV28 and TRBJ2-1; D unclear. The germline V gene has CDR1 MDHEN and CDR2 SYDVKM. The CDR3 spans 11 residues. V lost 3 bases and J 10 bases, leaving 7 bases between the germline ends.

This clone has only a few counts. The rearrangement links TRBV9 to TRBJ2-7; TRBD2 is a possible D gene (6 bases). Per the germline V gene, CDR1 is SGDLS and CDR2 is YYNGEE. The CDR3 sequence is 11 residues long. V lost 7 bases and J lost 3, with 8 bases in between. The CDR3 DNA sequence: TGTGCCAGCGGCGGGGTCTACGAGCAGTACTTC. It is translated as CASGGVYEQYF.

V and J are TRBV20-1 and TRBJ2-1, with 8 positions matching TRBD1. In germline, CDR1 is DFQATT, CDR2 SNEGSKA (reference sequence). V was clipped by 6 bases and J by 10 bases; unmatched bases: 5. The CDR3 consists of 11 residues. The CDR3 sequence: CSATTGDEQFF. The CDR3 DNA reads as TGCAGTGCAACGACAGGGGACGAGCAGTTCTTC.

By frequency in the sample, this clone is medium-sized. V gene TRBV5-5 combines with J gene TRBJ1-1, with D uncertain. The CDR3 is 14 amino acids. V lost 1 base and J 1 base, leaving 8 bases between the germline ends. The germline V gene encodes CDR1 SGHKS and CDR2 YYEKEE (reference sequence). CDR3 DNA sequence: TGTGCCAGCAGCTTGCACGAGGCGAACACTGAAGCTTTCTTT. This encodes CASSLHEANTEAFF.

The rearrangement links TRBV20-1 to TRBJ1-2, with D unclear. The germline V and J ends were trimmed by 6 bases and 6 bases, with 5 bases remaining between them. Germline V gene data show CDR1 as DFQATT and CDR2 as SNEGSKA (reference sequence). The CDR3 is 9 amino acids. The CDR3 DNA follows: TGCAGTGCGCCTGATGGCTACACCTTC. Its translation: CSAPDGYTF.

This chain uses TRBV9 with TRBJ1-2; D possibly corresponds to TRBD1 (5 bases). This CDR3 is 14 amino acids long. Trimming cost V 4 bases and J 9 bases, with 19 bases left between them. In germline, CDR1 is SGDLS, CDR2 YYNGEE. This CDR3 is CASSWEGRRASYTF. CDR3 bases: TGTGCCAGCAGCTGGGAGGGACGTCGGGCTAGCTACACCTTC.

This clone has only one observation. The genes are TRBV28 and TRBJ1-1; D not resolved. CDR3 length: 10 residues. Germline V lookup: CDR1 MDHEN, CDR2 SYDVKM. V was clipped by 4 bases and J by 7 bases, with 4 bases between them. The CDR3: CASSYGEAFF. In DNA form, the CDR3 reads TGTGCCAGCAGTTATGGTGAAGCTTTCTTT.

This clone was picked up one time. V and J are TRBV30 and TRBJ2-7; perhaps D is TRBD1 or TRBD2 (6 bases each). The CDR3 has 15 residues. The germline gives CDR1 GTSNPN, CDR2 SVGIG (reference sequence). Between the trimmed V and J ends, which lost 2 bases and 4 bases, there was a span of 18 bases. The CDR3, as DNA: TGTGCCTGGAGTCACTTACGGGGGCTAAGGTACGAGCAGTACTTC. Protein: CAWSHLRGLRYEQYF.

The chain is built from TRBV28 and TRBJ1-5, with 9 bases fitting TRBD1. Germline V gene sequence: CDR1 MDHEN, CDR2 SYDVKM. The CDR3 spans 14 residues. V trimming: 7 bases; J trimming: 6 bases; junction bases outside the gene matches: 7. The CDR3 reads CASITTGGSQPQHF. CDR3 coding DNA: TGTGCCAGCATTACGACAGGGGGAAGTCAGCCCCAGCATTTT.

The gene calls are TRBV28 and TRBJ1-5; TRBD1 matches at 11 bases. After removal of 4 bases from V and 5 bases from J, the junction contained 4 bases not matched to a gene. Germline V gene sequence: CDR1 MDHEN, CDR2 SYDVKM. The CDR3 is 15 amino acids. CDR3 loop: CASSYGQGAYQPQHF. In nucleotides, the CDR3 is TGTGCCAGCAGTTACGGACAGGGGGCCTATCAGCCCCAGCATTTT.

This chain joins TRBV5-4 and TRBJ2-3; D perhaps matches TRBD2 (6 bases). Germline V gene data show CDR1 as SGHNT and CDR2 as YYREEE (reference sequence). V was trimmed by 1 base and J by 6 bases, leaving 15 bases between them. This CDR3 is 15 amino acids long. CDR3 nucleotide sequence: TGTGCCAGCAGCTTGCGCGGGACCCCTTGGGATACGCAGTATTTT. Protein: CASSLRGTPWDTQYF.

J is TRBJ2-3 and V is TRBV7-8, with D perhaps given as TRBD1 or TRBD2 (6 bases each). Per the germline V gene, CDR1 is SGHVS and CDR2 is FQNEAQ. The V and J ends lost 5 bases and 2 bases respectively, with 26 bases between them. The length of the CDR3 is 19 residues. CDR3 coding DNA: TGTGCCAGCAGCCCCGACTTATTGGGGGGCCCTTACCCCACAGATACGCAGTATTTT. Translation gives CASSPDLLGGPYPTDTQYF.

V usage is TRBV9 and J usage is TRBJ1-1; TRBD1 aligns across 9 bases. The V gene's germline CDR1 is SGDLS and CDR2 YYNGEE. J gave up 14 bases and V 3 bases, and 17 bases lay outside the gene matches. The CDR3 contains 15 residues. Here the CDR3 DNA reads TGTGCCAGCAGCGCGCTTGCGCCGGGACAGGGCCCTTCCTTCTTT. Amino acid sequence: CASSALAPGQGPSFF.

The chain's CDR3 is CASSQDIGGDYGYTF. The CDR3, as DNA: TGCGCCAGCAGCCAAGATATTGGAGGGGACTATGGCTACACCTTC. The chain uses TRBV4-3 and TRBJ1-2; D may be TRBD1 (5 bases). With 0 bases removed from V and 3 bases from J, the gap between germline ends came to 11 bases. The CDR3 totals 15 residues. In germline, CDR1 is LGHNA, CDR2 YSLEER.

This chain links TRBV19 with TRBJ1-5; D might be TRBD1 (6 bases). CDR1 is LNHDA and CDR2 is SQIVND in the germline V gene (reference sequence). Trimming pared 3 bases from V and 5 bases from J, leaving 14 bases between. CDR3 length: 15 residues. CDR3 DNA: TGTGCCAGTAGTATCTGGACAGAGGCGGATCAGCCCCAGCATTTT. It is translated as CASSIWTEADQPQHF.

This sequence joins TRBV27 and TRBJ2-4; 13 bases agree with TRBD2. Losses at the gene ends were 3 bases for V and 7 bases for J; bases not matched to a gene: 3. The germline gives CDR1 MNHEY, CDR2 SMNVEV (reference sequence). The CDR3 runs to 15 residues. This chain's CDR3 is CASSLGLAGKNIQYF. As DNA, the CDR3 is TGTGCCAGCAGTTTGGGACTAGCGGGGAAGAACATTCAGTACTTC.

The V and J genes are TRBV13 and TRBJ1-3, with D possibly matching TRBD1 (5 bases). V lost 0 bases and J 7 bases, leaving 10 bases between the germline ends. Germline V lookup: CDR1 PRHDT, CDR2 FYEKMQ (reference sequence). The length of the CDR3 is 14 residues. CDR3 nucleotides: TGTGCCAGCAGCTTAGGCGGGGCATTCAACACCATATATTTT. It yields the protein CASSLGGAFNTIYF. Complete variable domain (other parts from reference TRBV13 and TRBJ1-3): AAGVIQSPRHLIKEKRETATLKCYPIPRHDTVYWYQQGPGQDPQFLISFYEKMQSDKGSIPDRFSAQQFSDYHSELNMSSLELGDSALYFCASSLGGAFNTIYFGEGSWLTVV.